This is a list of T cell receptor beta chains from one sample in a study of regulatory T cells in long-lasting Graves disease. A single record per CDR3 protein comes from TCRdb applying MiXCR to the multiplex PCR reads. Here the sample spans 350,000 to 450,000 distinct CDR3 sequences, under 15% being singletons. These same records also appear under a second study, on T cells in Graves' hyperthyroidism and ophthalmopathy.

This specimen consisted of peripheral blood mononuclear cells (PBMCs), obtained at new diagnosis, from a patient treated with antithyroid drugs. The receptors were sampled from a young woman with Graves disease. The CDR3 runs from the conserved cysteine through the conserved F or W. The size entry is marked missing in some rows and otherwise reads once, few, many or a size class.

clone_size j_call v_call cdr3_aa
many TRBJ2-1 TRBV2 CAGKGGSYNEQFF
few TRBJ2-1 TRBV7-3 CASSLIRGRYNEQFF
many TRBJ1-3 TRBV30 CAWGYSGNTIYF
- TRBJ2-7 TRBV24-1 CATSEGQGSNEQYF
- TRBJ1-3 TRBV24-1 CATSDGGRGNTIYF
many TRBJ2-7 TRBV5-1 CASTMTPGTYEQYF
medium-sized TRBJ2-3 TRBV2 CASRPPIMTATDTQYF
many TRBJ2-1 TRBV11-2 CASSLGLAAANNEQFF
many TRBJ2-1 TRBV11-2 CASSLGPGPSYNEQFF
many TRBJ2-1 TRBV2 CASARGTSGGQQFF
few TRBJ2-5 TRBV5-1 CASSERLAGRQETQYF
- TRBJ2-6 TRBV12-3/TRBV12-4 CASSNGPSIVSGANVLTF
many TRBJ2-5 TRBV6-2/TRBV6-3 CASSYRLAGGQETQYF
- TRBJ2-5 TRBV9 CASSAQFGTGETQYF
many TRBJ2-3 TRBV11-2 CASSLGAGGVDTQYF
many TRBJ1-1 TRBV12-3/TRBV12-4 CASRTTATAEAFF
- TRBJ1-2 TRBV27 CASSPRTAWRINGYTF
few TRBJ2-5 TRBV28 CASSLSWARAEETQYF
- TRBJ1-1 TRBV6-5 CASSFGFRNTEAFF
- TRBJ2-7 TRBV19 CASTLGTSGNEQYF
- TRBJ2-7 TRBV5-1 CASSSKGTGKYEQYF
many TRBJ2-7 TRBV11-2 CASTAGGPLAPDEQYF
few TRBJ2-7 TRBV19 CASSIPARRIYEQYF